What follows is one TCR beta chain and its context. The data stem from a study of blood T cell repertoires in COVID-19. Original processing methods: Amplification from reference gene primers served as the basis for estimated nucleated cell counts. Using immunoSEQ multiplex PCR, the repertoire was profiled, and TCRdb retains in-frame clones only, with some absent. The V and J calls and clone size were taken over from that table, and D and trimming were inferred from the DNA. The data show around 280,000 clones, about 86% seen once. The germline V gene has CDR1 MNHEY and CDR2 SMNVEV (reference sequence). The CDR3 is 14 residues long. The V gene lost 4 bases and the J gene lost 3 bases, with 9 bases spanning the gap.

The TCR comes from a woman younger than 45 who had recovered from COVID-19. The chain has TRBV27 and TRBJ2-2; a weak D match, TRBD2 (5 bases). The sequencing sample was made of peripheral blood. The CDR3 region is CASSSGYHTGELFF. The CDR3 DNA is TGTGCCAGCAGTTCGGGGTATCACACCGGGGAGCTGTTTTTT.